The 5 T cell receptor beta chains below all came from one sample that was sequenced in a study of shared clonotypes between healthy human individuals. Some clones are missing from TCRdb's copy, which holds only in-frame ones; the method was immunoSEQ multiplex PCR. The data hold 80,000 to 100,000 clones, with 60% to 75% observed a single time. The sample consisted of memory CD8+ T cells sorted from blood. Subset defined: CD45RO+ cells pooled with CCR7-negative TemRA cells. These receptor sequences come from a man aged 25 to 40 in good health.

V is TRBV5-6 and J is TRBJ2-7; 7 bases are a match to TRBD1. The length of the CDR3 is 15 residues. Germline CDR1 is SGHDT and CDR2 is YYEEEE. Trimming removed 4 bases from V and 0 bases from J; junction bases left unmatched: 7. CDR3 nucleotides: TGTGCCAGCAGCCCAGTACAGGGGAGCTCCTACGAGCAGTACTTC. Translated: CASSPVQGSSYEQYF.

A few counts support this clone. The chain links TRBV15 to TRBJ2-7; TRBD2 matches 12 bases. Unmatched junction bases numbered 4, after V lost 1 base and J lost 0 bases. The CDR3 runs 17 residues. CDR1 and CDR2 (germline): LNHNV, YYDKDF (reference sequence). In DNA, the CDR3 is TGTGCCACCAGCAGAGGGCTAGCGGGAGGGAGCTCCTACGAGCAGTACTTC. This encodes CATSRGLAGGSSYEQYF.

This chain connects TRBV14 to TRBJ2-7; perhaps TRBD2 as D (7 bases). Trimming took off 0 bases at V and 3 bases at J, with 15 bases between the two ends. The length of the CDR3 is 16 residues. Germline V gives CDR1 SGHDN, CDR2 FVKESK. Here the CDR3 DNA reads TGTGCCAGCAGCCAAGAAAGGGGGGGCAGCAACTACGAGCAGTACTTC. Amino acid sequence: CASSQERGGSNYEQYF.

In the case of this clone: A far larger clone lies a single base away; this is likely a read error. V and J are TRBV18 and TRBJ2-3; D is possibly TRBD2 (7 bases). Per the germline V gene, CDR1 is KGHSH and CDR2 is LQKENI. The CDR3 is made up of 14 amino acids. In nucleotides, the CDR3 is TGTGCCAACTCACCAGTTTTATCGGGGGGCTCGCAGTATTTT. As protein: CANSPVLSGGSQYF. The full variable domain, rest sourced from reference TRBV18 and TRBJ2-3, is NAGVMQNPRHLVRRRGQEARLRCSPMKGHSHVYWYRQLPEEGLKFMVYLQKENIIDESGMPKERFSAEFPKEGPSILRIQQVVRGDSAAYFCANSPVLSGGSQYFGPGTRLTVL.

The rearrangement links TRBV10-2 to TRBJ2-3, with D perhaps matching TRBD2 (5 bases). Per germline, CDR1 WSHSY and CDR2 SAAADI. This CDR3 is built from 16 residues. The V gene lost 2 bases and the J gene lost 0 bases, with 12 bases spanning the gap. Here the CDR3 DNA reads TGCGCCAGCAGTGAGACAATTGGGGAGAGCACAGATACGCAGTATTTT. Translating gives CASSETIGESTDTQYF.